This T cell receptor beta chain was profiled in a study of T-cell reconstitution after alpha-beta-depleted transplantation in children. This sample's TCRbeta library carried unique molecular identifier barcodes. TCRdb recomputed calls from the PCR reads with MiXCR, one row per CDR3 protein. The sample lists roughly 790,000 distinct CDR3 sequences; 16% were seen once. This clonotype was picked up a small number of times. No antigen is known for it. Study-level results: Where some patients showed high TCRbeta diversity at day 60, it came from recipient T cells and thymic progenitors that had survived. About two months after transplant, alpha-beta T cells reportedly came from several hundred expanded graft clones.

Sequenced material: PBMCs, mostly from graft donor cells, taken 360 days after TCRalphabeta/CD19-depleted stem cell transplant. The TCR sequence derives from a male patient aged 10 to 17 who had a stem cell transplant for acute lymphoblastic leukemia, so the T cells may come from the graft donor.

The CDR3 here is CASSLELAVGTQYF. In nucleotides, the CDR3 is TGCGCCAGCAGCTTGGAACTAGCGGTAGGGACCCAGTACTTC. The chain is built from TRBV5-1 and TRBJ2-5; 8 bases fit TRBD2. This CDR3 region has 14 residues. Germline CDR1 is SGHRS and CDR2 is YFSETQ. The V gene end was trimmed by 0 bases and the J gene end by 7 bases; junction bases not matched to a gene: 5.